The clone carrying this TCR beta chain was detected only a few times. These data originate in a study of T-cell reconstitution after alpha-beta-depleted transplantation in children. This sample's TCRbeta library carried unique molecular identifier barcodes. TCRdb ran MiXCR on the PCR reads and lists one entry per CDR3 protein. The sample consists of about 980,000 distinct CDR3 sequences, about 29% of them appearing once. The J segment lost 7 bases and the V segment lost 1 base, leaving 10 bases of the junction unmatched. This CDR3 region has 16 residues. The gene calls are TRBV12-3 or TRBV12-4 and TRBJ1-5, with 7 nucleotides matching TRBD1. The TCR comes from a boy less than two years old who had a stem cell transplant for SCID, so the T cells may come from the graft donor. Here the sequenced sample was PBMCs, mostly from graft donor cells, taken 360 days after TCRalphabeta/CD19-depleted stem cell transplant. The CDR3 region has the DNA TGTGCCAGCAGTTTAGTACCCTCCGCAGGGGGGCAGCCCCAGCATTTT. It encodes CASSLVPSAGGQPQHF.